This T cell receptor (beta chain) was retrieved from a study of prognosis after radiotherapy for stage I lung cancer. In the study overall: Individuals diagnosed with stage I non-small cell lung cancer underwent enrollment between April 2018 and early 2019.

Points on this clonotype: The antigen is not known.

By two-round multiplex PCR, the TCR beta CDR3 was amplified from genomic DNA. First-round PCR, the initial amplification, used primers specific to each TRBV and TRBJ gene. TCRdb independently ran MiXCR on the multiplex PCR reads; one entry per CDR3 protein. The profile shows tens of thousands of distinct CDR3 sequences, about 33% of them singletons. Whole-study findings and limits: Patients who went on to get distant metastases had lower Shannon entropy after stereotactic body radiation therapy.

Here the sequenced sample was PBMCs, taken before or after stereotactic body radiation therapy (not recorded which). This clonotype was obtained from a donor aged 50 or older with non-small cell lung cancer.

CDR3 DNA: TGTGCCTGGAGTGTGACTAGCCGGGGGACCGGGGAGCTGTTTTTT. Its protein product is CAWSVTSRGTGELFF. The chain couples TRBV30 to TRBJ2-2; 7 bases map to TRBD2. The CDR3 sequence is 15 residues long. V lost 0 bases and J lost 5; bases outside the gene matches: 6. Germline lookup yields CDR1 GTSNPN and CDR2 SVGIG (reference sequence).